This passage covers 16 T cell receptor beta chains from one sample sequenced in a study of blood T cell repertoires in COVID-19. Sequencing used immunoSEQ multiplex PCR; TCRdb keeps in-frame clones, though not all of them. The table records fewer than 250,000 clones, around 91% of them present only once. The source material was peripheral blood. All receptors come from a woman in her forties with acute or convalescent COVID-19.

J is TRBJ1-2 and V is TRBV9, with a tentative D call TRBD1 (5 bases). Germline values: CDR1 SGDLS, CDR2 YYNGEE. The CDR3 covers 15 residues. V was trimmed by 3 bases and J by 3 bases, leaving 15 bases between them. The CDR3 nucleotides are TGTGCCAGCAGCGCACGCACGGGGGAGGACTATGGCTACACCTTC. The encoded protein is CASSARTGEDYGYTF. Supplemented by reference TRBV9 and TRBJ1-2, the full variable domain reads DSGVTQTPKHLITATGQRVTLRCSPRSGDLSVYWYQQSLDQGLQFLIQYYNGEERAKGNILERFSAQQFPDLHSELNLSSLELGDSALYFCASSARTGEDYGYTFGSGTRLTVV.

The rearrangement uses TRBV24-1 and TRBJ1-2, with D possibly matching TRBD1 (5 bases). The CDR3 covers 15 residues. Germline V gene data show CDR1 as KGHDR and CDR2 as SFDVKD. The germline V and J ends were trimmed by 2 bases and 8 bases, with 17 bases remaining between them. This chain's CDR3 is CATSDSNPGLKGYTF. The CDR3 nucleotides are TGTGCCACCAGTGATTCGAATCCGGGACTAAAAGGCTACACCTTC.

This rearrangement joins TRBV7-5 to TRBJ2-1; TRBD2, the D gene given by the table, was not confirmed from the DNA. TRBV7-5 is a listed pseudogene. The CDR3 loop spans 15 amino acids. CDR3 coding DNA: TGTGCCAGAAGCGACGGGACTAGCGGGGACAATGAGCAGTTCTTC. Translated, it gives CARSDGTSGDNEQFF.

This chain uses TRBV4-1 with TRBJ1-2; unclear D gene. The CDR3 runs to 14 residues. Germline loops: CDR1 MGHRA, CDR2 YSYEKL. V shed 4 bases and J shed 3 bases, with 12 bases lying between them. CDR3 nucleotides: TGCGCCAGCAGCCCGCCCTGGGAGGACTATGGCTACACCTTC. The encoded protein is CASSPPWEDYGYTF.

This sequence joins TRBV7-3 and TRBJ2-3; D is ambiguous. Germline loops: CDR1 SGHTA, CDR2 FQGTGA. V lost 1 base, J lost 2 bases, and 7 bases lay in between. The CDR3 totals 14 residues. The CDR3 DNA follows: TGTGCCAGCAGCTTAAGTCTATACACAGATACGCAGTATTTT. This codes for CASSLSLYTDTQYF. The complete variable domain, with remaining parts taken from reference TRBV7-3 and TRBJ2-3, reads GAGVSQTPSNKVTEKGKYVELRCDPISGHTALYWYRQSLGQGPEFLIYFQGTGAADDSGLPNDRFFAVRPEGSVSTLKIQRTERGDSAVYLCASSLSLYTDTQYFGPGTRLTVL.

The V gene is TRBV11-1, the J gene TRBJ2-3, with D possibly matching TRBD2 (5 bases). Germline values: CDR1 SGHAT, CDR2 FQDESV (reference sequence). Trimming took off 7 bases at V and 0 bases at J, with 14 bases between the two ends. This CDR3 has 15 amino acids. Here the CDR3 reads CASTWGVRSTDTQYF. CDR3 in DNA: TGTGCCAGCACTTGGGGAGTCAGAAGCACAGATACGCAGTATTTT.

The chain uses TRBV6-1 and TRBJ1-1; D gene ambiguous. Trimming shortened V by 4 bases and J by 4 bases, and 22 bases separated the two germline ends. The CDR3 is 17 residues long. The germline CDR1 and CDR2 sequences are MNHNS and SASEGT. CDR3 protein: CASSVARSIGFGTEAFF. The CDR3 DNA is TGTGCCAGCAGTGTCGCGAGATCTATCGGTTTCGGCACTGAAGCTTTCTTT.

The J gene is TRBJ1-1, the V gene TRBV6-4, with D possibly matching TRBD1 (6 bases). V was trimmed by 0 bases and J by 3 bases, leaving 20 bases between them. Germline V gene sequence: CDR1 MRHNA, CDR2 SNTAGT. The CDR3 is 18 amino acids. For the CDR3, the DNA is TGTGCCAGCAGTGACTCGGACAGATTAGGGGAGTTGGACACTGAAGCTTTCTTT. Amino acids: CASSDSDRLGELDTEAFF.

V usage is TRBV7-9 and J usage is TRBJ1-2; D call uncertain. In germline, CDR1 is SEHNR, CDR2 FQNEAQ (reference sequence). The V end lost 6 bases, the J end lost 7 bases, and 21 bases lay between the germline ends. The CDR3 is made up of 15 amino acids. The CDR3 DNA sequence: TGTGCCAGCAGAATCCGAACTTATCATACCGCTGGCTACACCTTC. It encodes CASRIRTYHTAGYTF.

This chain connects TRBV3-1 (or the pseudogene TRBV3-2) to TRBJ1-3, with D possibly matching TRBD1 (5 bases). Trimming removed 0 bases at V and 0 bases at J, with 12 bases between. Germline CDR1 reads LGHDT; CDR2 reads YNNKEL (reference sequence). The CDR3 length is 17 residues. The CDR3 nucleotides are TGTGCCAGCAGCCAAGAGACGGGGGGGTCCTCTGGAAACACCATATATTTT. The encoded protein is CASSQETGGSSGNTIYF.

The V call is TRBV9, the J call TRBJ2-3, with TRBD2 matching 8 bases. This CDR3 region has 15 residues. The germline gives CDR1 SGDLS, CDR2 YYNGEE. With 4 bases clipped from V and 1 base from J, the junction kept 5 bases outside the gene matches. The CDR3 DNA follows: TGTGCCAGCAGCCCGCGGGGGGCCGGCACAGATACGCAGTATTTT. Its protein product is CASSPRGAGTDTQYF.

V and J are TRBV6-2 or TRBV6-3 and TRBJ1-5; no clear D gene. The CDR3 loop spans 13 amino acids. Trimming pared 6 bases from V and 6 bases from J, leaving 12 bases between. Germline lookup yields CDR1 MNHEY and CDR2 SVGEGT. The CDR3 here is CASSPGRVQPQHF. For the CDR3, the DNA is TGTGCCAGCAGCCCCGGGAGGGTTCAGCCCCAGCATTTT.

The chain joins TRBV4-1 to TRBJ1-3; D is unclear. The CDR3 has 14 residues. Per germline, CDR1 MGHRA and CDR2 YSYEKL. Between the trimmed V and J ends, which lost 3 bases and 8 bases, there was a span of 14 bases. For the CDR3, the DNA is TGCGCCAGCAGCCAGCCCAGGCGTTCGGACACCATATATTTT. This translates into CASSQPRRSDTIYF.

The chain has TRBV6-5 and TRBJ1-2; 10 bases are a match to TRBD1. Germline values: CDR1 MNHEY, CDR2 SVGAGI. CDR3 length equals 16 residues. Trimming cost V 4 bases and J 4 bases; bases outside gene matches: 9. The CDR3 region has the DNA TGTGCCAGCAGTTCCCTCCGGACAGGGGGAAGCTATGGCTACACCTTC. Translated: CASSSLRTGGSYGYTF.

The chain has TRBV21-1 and TRBJ2-1; the listed D gene, TRBD1, was not tested against the DNA. TRBV21-1 is a known pseudogene. The CDR3 has 18 amino acids. CDR3 residues: CASSNPNSTGAETNEQFF. CDR3 nucleotides: TGTGCCAGCAGCAATCCCAACTCGACAGGGGCGGAGACCAATGAGCAGTTCTTC.

The V and J genes are TRBV5-1 and TRBJ2-5; 9 bases are a match to TRBD2. CDR1 and CDR2 (germline): SGHRS, YFSETQ. This CDR3 spans 17 amino acids. J lost 1 base, V lost 3 bases, and 10 bases had no gene match. CDR3 protein: CASSYGGLAGVQETQYF. CDR3 nucleotides: TGCGCCAGCAGCTATGGGGGGTTAGCGGGGGTCCAAGAGACCCAGTACTTC. Complete variable domain (other parts from reference TRBV5-1 and TRBJ2-5): KAGVTQTPRYLIKTRGQQVTLSCSPISGHRSVSWYQQTPGQGLQFLFEYFSETQRNKGNFPGRFSGRQFSNSRSEMNVSTLELGDSALYLCASSYGGLAGVQETQYFGPGTRLLVL.